This entry is about one T cell receptor (beta chain). Sequenced by immunoSEQ multiplex PCR; TCRdb stores in-frame clones only, minus some. This sample carries roughly 200,000 clones, around 84% of them seen once, and the ten largest clones take around 19%. Participant ages covered roughly 18 to 89 years across some 25 US areas. Researchers sorted participants into cohorts using their self-reported clinical history. This entry comes from a study of blood T cell repertoires in COVID-19. Study-wide context: The United States, Italy and Spain provided the acute and convalescent COVID-19 samples. PBMCs, B-cell-depleted T cells, or T cells were the source of the cDNA or gDNA that made up the material.

The CDR3 loop spans 12 amino acids. Deletions cut 0 bases from V and 7 bases from J, with 8 bases between. CDR1 is SGDLS, CDR2 YYNGEE, per germline. Sequencing was carried out using PBMCs or T cells enriched from blood (not recorded which). This clonotype was sampled from a man aged 35 to 55 who had recovered from COVID-19. The chain uses TRBV9 and TRBJ2-7, with D tentatively TRBD2 (5 bases). CDR3 sequence (DNA): TGTGCCAGCAGCGTAGCTTCGGGAGAGCAGTACTTC. Translated, it gives CASSVASGEQYF.